This TCR beta chain is from a study of spatial heterogeneity in lung cancer. Study background: Alpha-chain sequences were consistently detected in smaller numbers than beta-chain sequences.

Trimming took 2 bases from V and 5 from J, leaving 15 bases between them. This CDR3 is 15 amino acids long. Germline CDR1 MDHEN, CDR2 SYDVKM. General study points: The recorded estimate of tumor T cell coverage is around 7.1% for alpha chains and about 13% for beta chains. Expanded alpha and beta TCR counts within tumors tracked tumor mutation counts.

This clonotype is categorized as medium-sized. Antigen specificity is unknown. For a library built for alpha chains, this beta chain is a stray read; little rests on its size. Specified time point: sample taken at primary tumor resection. Unsorted whole RNA from tumor, nontumor lung or frozen PBMC underwent sequencing. In the library, each TCR cDNA molecule bore its own unique molecular identifier. TCRdb re-called the 5' RACE reads with MiXCR, one entry per CDR3 protein. Among around 7,900 distinct CDR3 sequences, 13% to 15% were seen once, and the ten largest hold 9%. This receptor was obtained from a female donor with early-stage non-small cell lung cancer. The sequencing here drew on lung tumor tissue, taken at surgery. The V call is TRBV28, the J call TRBJ1-2; D is perhaps TRBD1 (5 bases). The DNA for the CDR3 is TGTGCCAGCAGTTTAGGTAGGGGTGGATGGTATGGCTACACCTTC. Translation gives CASSLGRGGWYGYTF.